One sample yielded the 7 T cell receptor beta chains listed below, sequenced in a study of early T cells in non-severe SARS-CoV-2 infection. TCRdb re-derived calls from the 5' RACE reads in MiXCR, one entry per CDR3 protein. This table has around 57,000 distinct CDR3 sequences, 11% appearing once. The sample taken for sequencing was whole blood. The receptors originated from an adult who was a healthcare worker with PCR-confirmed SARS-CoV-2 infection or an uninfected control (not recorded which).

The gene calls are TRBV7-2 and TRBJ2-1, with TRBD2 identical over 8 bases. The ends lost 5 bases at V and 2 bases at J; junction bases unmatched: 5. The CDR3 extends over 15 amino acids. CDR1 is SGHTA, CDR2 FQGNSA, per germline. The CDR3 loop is CASSITSGAYNEQFF. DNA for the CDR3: TGTGCCAGCAGCATCACTAGCGGAGCCTACAATGAGCAGTTCTTC. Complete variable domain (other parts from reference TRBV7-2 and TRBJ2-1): GAGVSQSPSNKVTEKGKDVELRCDPISGHTALYWYRQSLGQGLEFLIYFQGNSAPDKSGLPSDRFSAERTGGSVSTLTIQRTQQEDSAVYLCASSITSGAYNEQFFGPGTRLTVL.

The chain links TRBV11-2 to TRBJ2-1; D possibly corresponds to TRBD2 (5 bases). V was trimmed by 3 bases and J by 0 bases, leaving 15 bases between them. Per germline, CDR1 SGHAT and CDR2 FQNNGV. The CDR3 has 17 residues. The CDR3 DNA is TGTGCCAGCAGCTTCTTGAGGGCCCCGAGCTCCTACAATGAGCAGTTCTTC. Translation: CASSFLRAPSSYNEQFF. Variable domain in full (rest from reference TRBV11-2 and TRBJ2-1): EAGVAQSPRYKIIEKRQSVAFWCNPISGHATLYWYQQILGQGPKLLIQFQNNGVVDDSQLPKDRFSAERLKGVDSTLKIQPAKLEDSAVYLCASSFLRAPSSYNEQFFGPGTRLTVL.

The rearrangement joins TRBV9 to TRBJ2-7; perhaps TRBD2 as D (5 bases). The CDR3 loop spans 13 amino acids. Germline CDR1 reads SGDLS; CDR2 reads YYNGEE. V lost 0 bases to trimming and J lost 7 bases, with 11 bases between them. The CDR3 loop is CASSVGPTGEQYF. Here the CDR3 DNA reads TGTGCCAGCAGCGTAGGTCCGACGGGGGAGCAGTACTTC.

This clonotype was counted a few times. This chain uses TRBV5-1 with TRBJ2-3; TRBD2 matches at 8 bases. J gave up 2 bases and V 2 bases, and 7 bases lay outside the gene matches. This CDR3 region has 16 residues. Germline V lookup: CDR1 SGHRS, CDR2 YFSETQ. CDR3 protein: CASSFNTGGLTDTQYF. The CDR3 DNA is TGCGCCAGCAGCTTTAACACGGGGGGGCTCACAGATACGCAGTATTTT.

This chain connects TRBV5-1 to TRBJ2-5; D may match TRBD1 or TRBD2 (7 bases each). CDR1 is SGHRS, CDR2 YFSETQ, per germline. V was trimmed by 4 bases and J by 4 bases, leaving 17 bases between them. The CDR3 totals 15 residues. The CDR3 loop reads CASSAAGGGRETQYF. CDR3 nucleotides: TGCGCCAGCAGCGCAGCAGGGGGAGGGAGAGAGACCCAGTACTTC.

The chain's CDR3 is CSFYPGGETQYF. Written as DNA, the CDR3 is TGCAGCTTCTACCCCGGGGGAGAGACCCAGTACTTC. V usage is TRBV29-1 and J usage is TRBJ2-5, with a possible D match to TRBD2 (6 bases). V shed 8 bases and J shed 4 bases, with 14 bases lying between them. Per the germline V gene, CDR1 is SQVTM and CDR2 is ANQGSEA. There are 12 residues in the CDR3.

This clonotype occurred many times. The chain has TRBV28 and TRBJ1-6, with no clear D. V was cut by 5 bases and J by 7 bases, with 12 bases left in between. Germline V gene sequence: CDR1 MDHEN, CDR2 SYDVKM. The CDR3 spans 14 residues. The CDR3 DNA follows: TGTGCCAGCAGTCCCCCGGAGCCCAATTCACCCCTCCACTTT. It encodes CASSPPEPNSPLHF. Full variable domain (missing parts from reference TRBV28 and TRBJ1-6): DVKVTQSSRYLVKRTGEKVFLECVQDMDHENMFWYRQDPGLGLRLIYFSYDVKMKEKGDIPEGYSVSREKKERFSLILESASTNQTSMYLCASSPPEPNSPLHFGNGTRLTVT.